A single sample is the source of the 30 T cell receptor beta chains below, sequenced in a study of vaccination and CD4 T cells after COVID-19. Antigen specificity for these receptors is unknown. The Oncomine TCR Beta short-read assay sequenced DNA from cultured CD4+ T cells. MiXCR, applied by TCRdb to the PCR reads, yields one record per CDR3 protein. Among roughly 12,000 distinct CDR3 sequences listed, about 45% were seen once. Treatment of the sample: approximately 11-day PBMC culture with coronavirus spike peptide pools or control peptides (ViraFEST assay). Sequencing input: CD4+ T cells from blood, cultured in vitro. The receptors were sampled from a human donor who had recovered from COVID-19.

CDR3 DNA: TGTGCCAGCACTTCCCAAGCCAATTCACCCCTCCACTTT. It encodes CASTSQANSPLHF. This chain joins TRBV2 and TRBJ1-6; D is ambiguous. V was clipped by 7 bases and J by 7 bases, with 11 bases between them. CDR1 is SNHLY and CDR2 is FYNNEI in the germline V gene. The CDR3 extends over 13 amino acids. Full variable domain (missing parts from reference TRBV2 and TRBJ1-6): EPEVTQTPSHQVTQMGQEVILRCVPISNHLYFYWYRQILGQKVEFLVSFYNNEISEKSEIFDDQFSVERPDGSNFTLKIRSTKLEDSAMYFCASTSQANSPLHFGNGTRLTVT.

The chain joins TRBV28 to TRBJ1-1; D gene ambiguous. The CDR3 runs 13 residues. The germline V gene encodes CDR1 MDHEN and CDR2 SYDVKM. V lost 2 bases and J lost 6, with 10 bases in between. The CDR3 DNA reads TGTGCCAGCAGTTTAGATAGGTCCCCTGAAGCTTTCTTT. This encodes CASSLDRSPEAFF.

This chain connects TRBV7-3 to TRBJ1-1; D is ambiguous. Germline V CDR1 and CDR2: SGHTA, FQGTGA. This CDR3 is built from 13 residues. V lost 4 bases, J lost 2 bases, and 8 bases lay in between. The CDR3 protein is CASSSQPNTEAFF. DNA for the CDR3: TGTGCCAGCAGCTCGCAGCCCAACACTGAAGCTTTCTTT.

About this clonotype itself: Germline and junction disagree at one end, which may indicate a read error. V gene TRBV20-1 combines with J gene TRBJ1-3, with 7 bases that match TRBD1. This CDR3 region has 19 residues. Germline-derived CDR1 and CDR2 are DFQATT and SNEGSKA (reference sequence). The CDR3 DNA sequence: TGCAGTGCTAAGAGACCGGGACAGACTCCTCCGTACTCTGGAAACACCTTATATTTT. Protein: CSAKRPGQTPPYSGNTLYF.

This clonotype was detected a few times. This chain links TRBV25-1 with TRBJ1-6; TRBD1 is a possible D gene (6 bases). From germline, CDR1 is MGHDK and CDR2 SYGVNS. The CDR3 loop spans 14 amino acids. Trimming left V 4 bases short and J 4 bases short, with 8 bases between. DNA of the CDR3: TGTGCCAGCAGTGTAGGGGGATATAATTCACCCCTCCACTTT. Residues: CASSVGGYNSPLHF.

The chain uses TRBV20-1 and TRBJ2-2; D is uncertain. Looked up from germline, CDR1 is DFQATT and CDR2 is SNEGSKA (reference sequence). The CDR3 runs 13 residues. The germline V and J ends were trimmed by 6 bases and 4 bases, with 12 bases remaining between them. CDR3 sequence: CSADPSSTGELFF. DNA of the CDR3: TGCAGTGCCGACCCGTCGAGCACCGGGGAGCTGTTTTTT.

CDR3 sequence: CAGDRSPSSYGYTF. Here the CDR3 DNA reads TGTGCCGGGGACAGGTCTCCATCGTCGTATGGCTACACCTTC. The V gene is TRBV7-9, the J gene TRBJ1-2, with TRBD1 matching 8 bases. The CDR3 is 14 amino acids. Looked up from germline, CDR1 is SEHNR and CDR2 is FQNEAQ (reference sequence). V lost 11 bases to trimming and J lost 5 bases; unmatched junction nucleotides: 13.

This clonotype was seen only a few times. This rearrangement joins TRBV7-9 to TRBJ2-7; D is perhaps TRBD1 (5 bases). The CDR3 has 13 residues. Between the trimmed V and J ends, which lost 5 bases and 7 bases, there was a span of 15 bases. Germline CDR1 is SEHNR and CDR2 is FQNEAQ (reference sequence). The CDR3 bases are TGTGCCAGCAGCCCGGCGACACAGGAAGAGCAGTACTTC. This gives the protein CASSPATQEEQYF. Looking up the rest from reference TRBV7-9 and TRBJ2-7 gives the full variable domain: DTGVSQNPRHKITKRGQNVTFRCDPISEHNRLYWYRQTLGQGPEFLTYFQNEAQLEKSRLLSDRFSAERPKGSFSTLEIQRTEQGDSAMYLCASSPATQEEQYFGPGTRLTVT.

This clonotype was found a few times. The chain uses TRBV7-9 and TRBJ2-5, with D maybe TRBD2 (5 bases). The germline V gene has CDR1 SEHNR and CDR2 FQNEAQ (reference sequence). This CDR3 has 13 amino acids. The V end lost 0 bases, the J end lost 5 bases, and 7 bases lay between the germline ends. This chain's CDR3 is CASSLAAGETQYF. The DNA of the CDR3 is TGTGCCAGCAGCTTAGCGGCGGGCGAGACCCAGTACTTC.

V and J are TRBV10-1 and TRBJ2-7, with 13 bases that match TRBD2. Germline CDR1 WNHNN, CDR2 SYGVQD (reference sequence). The CDR3 totals 15 residues. Trimming at V came to 2 bases and at J to 2 bases, leaving 0 bases not matched to a gene. Written as DNA, the CDR3 is TGCGCCAGCAGTGAGGGGACTAGCGGGACCTACGAGCAGTACTTC. This gives the protein CASSEGTSGTYEQYF.

This clonotype was seen more than once but under ten times. The rearrangement uses TRBV7-9 and TRBJ2-2, with D maybe TRBD1 (5 bases). CDR3 length: 17 residues. Trimming pared 1 base from V and 1 base from J, leaving 13 bases between. CDR1 SEHNR and CDR2 FQNEAQ come from the germline V gene (reference sequence). Written as DNA, the CDR3 is TGTGCCAGCAGCTTAGAAGGCTGGGGCCTGAACACCGGGGAGCTGTTTTTT. Translation gives CASSLEGWGLNTGELFF. The whole variable domain, filled in from reference TRBV7-9 and TRBJ2-2, reads DTGVSQNPRHKITKRGQNVTFRCDPISEHNRLYWYRQTLGQGPEFLTYFQNEAQLEKSRLLSDRFSAERPKGSFSTLEIQRTEQGDSAMYLCASSLEGWGLNTGELFFGEGSRLTVL.

This chain connects TRBV20-1 to TRBJ2-5; 9 bases line up with TRBD2. V lost 1 base, J lost 0 bases, and 6 bases stayed unmatched. Looked up from germline, CDR1 is DFQATT and CDR2 is SNEGSKA (reference sequence). The CDR3 is 16 amino acids. DNA for the CDR3: TGCAGTGCTAGAGTAGTACTAGCGGGCTACCAAGAGACCCAGTACTTC. Amino acids: CSARVVLAGYQETQYF.

This clonotype appeared a single time. The chain is built from TRBV11-1 and TRBJ2-7; D possibly corresponds to TRBD1 (5 bases). The CDR3 sequence is 14 residues long. In germline, CDR1 is SGHAT, CDR2 FQDESV (reference sequence). V was pared by 5 bases and J by 2 bases, with 13 bases between. CDR3 amino acids: CASSPLGLTYEQYF. CDR3 bases: TGTGCCAGCAGCCCTCTGGGGCTGACCTACGAGCAGTACTTC.

This chain links TRBV27 with TRBJ1-6; D is undetermined. Trimming cost V 4 bases and J 6 bases, with 13 bases left between them. CDR3 size: 15 residues. The germline V gene encodes CDR1 MNHEY and CDR2 SMNVEV (reference sequence). CDR3 protein: CASSSRGGFNSPLHF. The CDR3 coding sequence is TGTGCCAGCAGTTCCCGCGGAGGGTTTAATTCACCCCTCCACTTT.

This clonotype was seen a handful of times. V gene TRBV6-2 or TRBV6-3 combines with J gene TRBJ1-4; D possibly corresponds to TRBD1 (5 bases). Germline-derived CDR1 and CDR2 are MNHEY and SVGEGT. Between the trimmed V and J ends, which lost 2 bases and 0 bases, there was a span of 7 bases. This CDR3 is built from 15 residues. The CDR3 coding sequence is TGTGCCAGCAGTTACGAGACAGCAACTAATGAAAAACTGTTTTTT. Protein: CASSYETATNEKLFF.

The V gene is TRBV28, the J gene TRBJ2-7; a possible D gene is TRBD1 (6 bases). This CDR3 region has 13 residues. Between the trimmed V and J ends, which lost 2 bases and 3 bases, there was a span of 8 bases. The germline V gene encodes CDR1 MDHEN and CDR2 SYDVKM. Here the CDR3 DNA reads TGTGCCAGCAGTTTAACAGGGTACTACGAGCAGTACTTC. It specifies CASSLTGYYEQYF. The entire variable domain, with the rest obtained from reference TRBV28 and TRBJ2-7, is as follows: DVKVTQSSRYLVKRTGEKVFLECVQDMDHENMFWYRQDPGLGLRLIYFSYDVKMKEKGDIPEGYSVSREKKERFSLILESASTNQTSMYLCASSLTGYYEQYFGPGTRLTVT.

The rearrangement links TRBV19 to TRBJ1-1; D call uncertain. Trimming left V 7 bases short and J 0 bases short, with 15 bases between. The CDR3 length is 15 residues. From germline, CDR1 is LNHDA and CDR2 SQIVND (reference sequence). The CDR3 is CASTGGPLLNTEAFF. The CDR3 DNA is TGTGCCAGTACGGGCGGGCCCTTGTTGAACACTGAAGCTTTCTTT.

In its sample, this clonotype was seen a few times. The V call is TRBV7-2, the J call TRBJ2-5; perhaps TRBD1 as D (5 bases). CDR1 and CDR2 (germline): SGHTA, FQGNSA. The ends were cut back, 4 bases at V and 10 bases at J, with 16 bases in the middle. The CDR3 contains 13 residues. CDR3 sequence: CASSSTPRANQYF. DNA for the CDR3: TGTGCCAGCAGCTCTACACCCAGGGCCAACCAGTACTTC. Using reference TRBV7-2 and TRBJ2-5 for the parts outside the CDR3, the full variable domain is GAGVSQSPSNKVTEKGKDVELRCDPISGHTALYWYRQSLGQGLEFLIYFQGNSAPDKSGLPSDRFSAERTGGSVSTLTIQRTQQEDSAVYLCASSSTPRANQYFGPGTRLLVL.

The chain uses TRBV4-1 and TRBJ2-4; D unclear. Germline assignment: CDR1 MGHRA and CDR2 YSYEKL. The CDR3 consists of 14 residues. Trimming pared 1 base from V and 5 bases from J, leaving 9 bases between. The CDR3 region is CASSQVAGQNIQYF. The DNA of the CDR3 is TGCGCCAGCAGCCAAGTCGCAGGACAAAACATTCAGTACTTC.

The chain is built from TRBV29-1 and TRBJ1-6; D not certain. Germline assignment: CDR1 SQVTM and CDR2 ANQGSEA. The V gene lost 7 bases and the J gene lost 5 bases, with 12 bases spanning the gap. This CDR3 spans 13 amino acids. CDR3 nucleotide sequence: TGCAGCGCCAGAGACGAGAATAATTCACCCCTCCACTTT. This translates into CSARDENNSPLHF.

The genes are TRBV6-1 and TRBJ2-1; 8 nucleotides agree with TRBD1. Germline V lookup: CDR1 MNHNS, CDR2 SASEGT. The length of the CDR3 is 15 residues. J was trimmed by 4 bases and V by 5 bases; bases with no gene match: 7. The DNA of the CDR3 is TGTGCCAGCAGTACCGGACAGGGTGGGTACAATGAGCAGTTCTTC. It is translated as CASSTGQGGYNEQFF.

This clonotype rates as medium-sized (0.01 to 0.1%). The J gene is TRBJ1-5, the V gene TRBV20-1; D perhaps matches TRBD1 (6 bases). CDR1 is DFQATT, CDR2 SNEGSKA, per germline (reference sequence). The CDR3 spans 15 residues. Trimming pared 4 bases from V and 6 bases from J, leaving 19 bases between. As DNA, the CDR3 is TGCAGTGCTACCCGGGAGCAGGGGAGTAGTCAGCCCCAGCATTTT. This gives the protein CSATREQGSSQPQHF.

Only one count was recorded for this clonotype. J is TRBJ2-7 and V is TRBV6-2 or TRBV6-3; 9 bases line up with TRBD1. Trimming at V came to 3 bases and at J to 7 bases, leaving 10 bases not matched to a gene. From germline, CDR1 is MNHEY and CDR2 SVGEGT. This CDR3 spans 15 amino acids. The CDR3 is CASSYAGTGRNEQYF. CDR3 nucleotides: TGTGCCAGCAGTTATGCCGGGACAGGGAGGAATGAGCAGTACTTC.

The chain carries TRBV7-2 and TRBJ1-2, with 9 bases that match TRBD1. CDR1 SGHTA and CDR2 FQGNSA come from the germline V gene. The CDR3 extends over 13 amino acids. V dropped 5 bases and J dropped 8; count of bases not matched to a gene: 6. The CDR3 here is CASSTGQGYGYTF. As DNA, the CDR3 is TGTGCCAGCAGCACCGGACAGGGGTACGGCTACACCTTC.

The J gene is TRBJ2-5, the V gene TRBV12-3 or TRBV12-4; perhaps TRBD1 as D (5 bases). V shed 0 bases and J shed 3 bases, with 8 bases lying between them. The CDR3 totals 14 residues. CDR3 loop: CASSLASTEETQYF. CDR3 in DNA: TGTGCCAGCAGTTTAGCGTCGACAGAAGAGACCCAGTACTTC.

This clonotype was seen only once. The chain couples TRBV7-2 to TRBJ2-3; 8 bases are a match to TRBD2. Germline lookup yields CDR1 SGHTA and CDR2 FQGNSA. The CDR3 extends over 14 amino acids. V was clipped by 6 bases and J by 5 bases; unmatched bases: 7. The CDR3 sequence is CASRASGSGDTQYF. The DNA for the CDR3 is TGTGCCAGCAGAGCTAGCGGGTCTGGAGATACGCAGTATTTT.

The chain combines TRBV28 with TRBJ2-7, with D perhaps matching TRBD1 (6 bases). V lost 3 bases and J lost 4, with 16 bases in between. CDR1 and CDR2 from the germline V gene are MDHEN and SYDVKM. This CDR3 spans 15 amino acids. This CDR3 is CASSFFGTSGYEQYF. The CDR3 DNA reads as TGTGCCAGCAGTTTTTTCGGGACATCGGGGTACGAGCAGTACTTC.

The chain carries TRBV20-1 and TRBJ2-7; a weak D match, TRBD2 (5 bases). The CDR3 loop spans 17 amino acids. Trimming left V 1 base short and J 3 bases short, with 22 bases between. Germline CDR1 reads DFQATT; CDR2 reads SNEGSKA (reference sequence). As DNA, the CDR3 is TGCAGTGCTAGAGGGCGGGCCCCCGGCCTGGGTCGCTACGAGCAGTACTTC. Amino acid sequence: CSARGRAPGLGRYEQYF.

This chain links TRBV12-5 with TRBJ2-5, with 7 positions matching TRBD1. The trim removed 5 bases at V and 5 bases at J, leaving 11 bases unmatched. Germline-derived CDR1 and CDR2 are LGHNT and FRNRAP. This CDR3 has 15 amino acids. The CDR3 coding sequence is TGTGCTAGTGGTGATGGGACAGTTGGGCGTGAGACCCAGTACTTC. Encoded protein: CASGDGTVGRETQYF.

The chain's CDR3 is CSASVGANTGELFF. CDR3 bases: TGCAGTGCTAGTGTGGGAGCGAACACCGGGGAGCTGTTTTTT. The chain uses TRBV20-1 and TRBJ2-2, with D perhaps TRBD2 (5 bases). Germline loops: CDR1 DFQATT, CDR2 SNEGSKA (reference sequence). The CDR3 totals 14 residues. Trimming pared 3 bases from V and 0 bases from J, leaving 8 bases between.